This T cell receptor beta chain emerged from a study of shared clonotypes between healthy human individuals. Study context: Serving as donors were two women and a few men, whose ages spanned 18 to 49.

Nashville, Tennessee was home to all donors, each a Caucasian adult. Using 200 ng DNA, 25,000 to 35,000 T cell genomes, the sorted-subset replicate PCRs were run. Sequencing was performed with immunoSEQ multiplex PCR; in TCRdb, only in-frame clones are kept and a portion is missing. Found here are over 2 million clones, about 90% of them singletons; the top ten hold approximately 0.41%. The CDR3 is 16 residues long. CDR1 and CDR2 from the germline V gene are LNHDA and SQIVND (reference sequence). The germline V and J ends were trimmed by 6 bases and 4 bases, with 21 bases remaining between them. The chain carries TRBV19 and TRBJ1-1; a possible D gene is TRBD1 (6 bases). This TCR was sampled from a man aged 18 to 29 in good health. Some clones in this sample may be carry-over from other donors' samples. Sequenced: naive CD4+ T cells from PBMCs. Noted subset: CD45RA+ positively selected. The chain's CDR3 is CASSAGTGSILTEAFF. The DNA for the CDR3 is TGTGCCAGTAGCGCCGGAACAGGGTCTATCCTCACTGAAGCTTTCTTT.